In its sample, the clone carrying this T cell receptor beta chain was seen once. Its antigen is not known. CDR1 SEHNR and CDR2 FQNEAQ come from the germline V gene (reference sequence). The CDR3 is made up of 13 amino acids. V dropped 2 bases and J dropped 6 bases, with 7 bases sitting between them. These data are taken from a study of lymphopenia after photon versus proton radiotherapy. Points from the study as a whole: In patients who died, overall survival fell as post-nadir TCR diversity dropped more.

Some clones are missing from TCRdb's copy, which holds only in-frame ones; the method was immunoSEQ multiplex PCR. The sample has about 68,000 clones, approximately 91% seen once. The sequencing used peripheral blood, collected from a patient treated with photon-based radiotherapy. This sequence was found in a woman aged 70-85 years with pancreatic cancer. The rearrangement links TRBV7-9 to TRBJ2-2, with D hard to call. CDR3 DNA sequence: TGTGCCAGCAGCTTACACGTATCCGGGGAGCTGTTTTTT. It encodes CASSLHVSGELFF.